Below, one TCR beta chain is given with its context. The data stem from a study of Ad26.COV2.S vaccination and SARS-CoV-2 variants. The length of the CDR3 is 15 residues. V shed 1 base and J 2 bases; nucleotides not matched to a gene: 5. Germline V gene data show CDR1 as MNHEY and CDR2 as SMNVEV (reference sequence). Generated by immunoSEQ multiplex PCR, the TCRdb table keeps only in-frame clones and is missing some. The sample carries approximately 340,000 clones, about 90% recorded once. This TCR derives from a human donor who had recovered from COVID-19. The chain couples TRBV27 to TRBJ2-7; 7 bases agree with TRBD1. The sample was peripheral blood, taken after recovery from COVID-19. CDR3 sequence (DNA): TGTGCCAGCAGTTTATACCGACAGGGTCCCTACGAGCAGTACTTC. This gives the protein CASSLYRQGPYEQYF.